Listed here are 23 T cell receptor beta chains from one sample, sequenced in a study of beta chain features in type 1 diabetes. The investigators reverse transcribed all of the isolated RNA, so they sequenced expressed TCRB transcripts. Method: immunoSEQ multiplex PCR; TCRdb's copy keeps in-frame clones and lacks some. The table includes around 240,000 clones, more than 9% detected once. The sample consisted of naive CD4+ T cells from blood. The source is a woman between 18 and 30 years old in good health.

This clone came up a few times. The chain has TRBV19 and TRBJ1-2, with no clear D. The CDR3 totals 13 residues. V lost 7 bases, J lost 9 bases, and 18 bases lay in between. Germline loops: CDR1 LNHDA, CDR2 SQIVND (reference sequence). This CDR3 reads CASTPMGDVSYTF. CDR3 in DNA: TGTGCCAGTACCCCAATGGGAGATGTGAGCTACACCTTC.

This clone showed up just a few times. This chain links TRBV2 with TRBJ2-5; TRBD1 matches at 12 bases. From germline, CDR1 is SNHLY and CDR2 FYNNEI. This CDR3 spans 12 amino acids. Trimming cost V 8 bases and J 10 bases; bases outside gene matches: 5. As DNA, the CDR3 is TGTGCCAGCCGGGACAGGGGGCTGGACCAGTACTTC. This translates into CASRDRGLDQYF. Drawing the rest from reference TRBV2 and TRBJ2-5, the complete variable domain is EPEVTQTPSHQVTQMGQEVILRCVPISNHLYFYWYRQILGQKVEFLVSFYNNEISEKSEIFDDQFSVERPDGSNFTLKIRSTKLEDSAMYFCASRDRGLDQYFGPGTRLLVL.

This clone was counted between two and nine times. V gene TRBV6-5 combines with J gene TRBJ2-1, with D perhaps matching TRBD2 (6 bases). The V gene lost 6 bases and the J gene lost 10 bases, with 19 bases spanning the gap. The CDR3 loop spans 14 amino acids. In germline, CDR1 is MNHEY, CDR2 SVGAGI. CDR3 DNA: TGTGCCAGCAGCGCCGTGGGACCCGCGGGGGAGCAGTTCTTC. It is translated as CASSAVGPAGEQFF.

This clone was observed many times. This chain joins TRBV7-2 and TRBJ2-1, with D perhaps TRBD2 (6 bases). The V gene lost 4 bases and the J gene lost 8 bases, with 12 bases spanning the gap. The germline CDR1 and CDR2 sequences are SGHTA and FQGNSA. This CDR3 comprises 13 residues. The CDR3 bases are TGTGCCAGCAGCTCCGGACTATTCCATGAGCAGTTCTTC. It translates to CASSSGLFHEQFF.

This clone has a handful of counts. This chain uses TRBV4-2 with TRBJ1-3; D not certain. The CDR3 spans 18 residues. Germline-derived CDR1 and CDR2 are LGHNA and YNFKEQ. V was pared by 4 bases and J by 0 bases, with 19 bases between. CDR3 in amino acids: CASSPEDGSASSGNTIYF. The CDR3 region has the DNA TGTGCCAGCAGCCCGGAAGACGGCAGTGCTAGCTCTGGAAACACCATATATTTT.

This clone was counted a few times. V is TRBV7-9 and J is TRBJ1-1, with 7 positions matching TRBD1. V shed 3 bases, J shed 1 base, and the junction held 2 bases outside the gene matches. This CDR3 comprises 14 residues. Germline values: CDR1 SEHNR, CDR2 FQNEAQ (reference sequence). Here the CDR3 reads CASSFQGGNTEAFF. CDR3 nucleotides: TGTGCCAGCAGCTTTCAGGGGGGGAACACTGAAGCTTTCTTT.

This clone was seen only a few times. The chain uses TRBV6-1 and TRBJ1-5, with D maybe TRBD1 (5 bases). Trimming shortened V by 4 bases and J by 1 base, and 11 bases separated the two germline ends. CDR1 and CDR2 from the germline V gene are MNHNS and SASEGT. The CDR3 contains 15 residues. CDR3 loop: CASSVWGESNQPQHF. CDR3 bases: TGTGCCAGCAGTGTCTGGGGGGAGAGCAATCAGCCCCAGCATTTT.

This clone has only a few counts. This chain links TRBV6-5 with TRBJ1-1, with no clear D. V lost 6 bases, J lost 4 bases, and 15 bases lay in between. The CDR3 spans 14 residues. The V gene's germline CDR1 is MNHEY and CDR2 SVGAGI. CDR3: CASRPPGGTTEAFF. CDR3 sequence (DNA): TGTGCCAGCAGGCCGCCTGGCGGAACCACTGAAGCTTTCTTT.

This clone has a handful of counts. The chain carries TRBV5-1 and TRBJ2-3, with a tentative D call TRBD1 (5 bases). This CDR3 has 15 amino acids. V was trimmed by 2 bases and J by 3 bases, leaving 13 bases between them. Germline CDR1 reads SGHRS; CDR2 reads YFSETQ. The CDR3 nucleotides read TGCGCCAGCAGCTTAGGGGATACCGGAACAGATACGCAGTATTTT. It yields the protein CASSLGDTGTDTQYF.

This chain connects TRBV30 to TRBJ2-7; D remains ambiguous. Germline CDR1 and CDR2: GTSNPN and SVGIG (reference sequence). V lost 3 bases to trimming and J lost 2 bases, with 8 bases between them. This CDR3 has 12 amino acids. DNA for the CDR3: TGTGCCTGGAGCTCACACCCCTACGAGCAGTACTTC. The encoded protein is CAWSSHPYEQYF.

The CDR3 protein is CAWTRQANTEAFF. The CDR3 DNA is TGTGCCTGGACCCGACAGGCTAATACTGAAGCTTTCTTT. The chain is built from TRBV30 and TRBJ1-1; tentatively, D is TRBD1 (6 bases). CDR1 is GTSNPN, CDR2 SVGIG, per germline (reference sequence). The V gene lost 4 bases and the J gene lost 5 bases, with 14 bases spanning the gap. This CDR3 has 13 amino acids.

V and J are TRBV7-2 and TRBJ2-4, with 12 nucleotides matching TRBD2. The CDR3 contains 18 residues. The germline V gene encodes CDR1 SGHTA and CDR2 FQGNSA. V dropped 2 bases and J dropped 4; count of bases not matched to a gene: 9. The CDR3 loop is CASSLTSTSGGRKNIQYF. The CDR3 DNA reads TGTGCCAGCAGCTTAACATCCACTAGCGGGGGGCGGAAAAACATTCAGTACTTC.

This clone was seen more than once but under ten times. CDR3 residues: CASIPGGGGENSPLHF. Written as DNA, the CDR3 is TGTGCCAGCATTCCCGGGGGGGGCGGAGAAAATTCACCCCTCCACTTT. The J gene is TRBJ1-6, the V gene TRBV6-6; maybe TRBD1 (6 bases). The V end was cut by 7 bases, the J end by 7 bases, with 20 bases between. The germline CDR1 and CDR2 sequences are MNHNY and SVGAGI (reference sequence). CDR3 length: 16 amino acids.

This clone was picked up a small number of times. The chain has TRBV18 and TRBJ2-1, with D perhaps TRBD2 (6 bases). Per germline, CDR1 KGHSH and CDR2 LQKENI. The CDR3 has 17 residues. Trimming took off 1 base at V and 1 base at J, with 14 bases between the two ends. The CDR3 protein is CASSPRRVIKSYNEQFF. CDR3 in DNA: TGTGCCAGCTCACCACGGAGGGTAATAAAGTCCTACAATGAGCAGTTCTTC.

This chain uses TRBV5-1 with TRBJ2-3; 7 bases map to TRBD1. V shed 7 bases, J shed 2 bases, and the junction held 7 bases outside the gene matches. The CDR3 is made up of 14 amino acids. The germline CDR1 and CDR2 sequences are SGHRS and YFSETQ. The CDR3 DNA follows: TGCGCCAGCCTTCGGGACAGTTCCACAGATACGCAGTATTTT. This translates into CASLRDSSTDTQYF.

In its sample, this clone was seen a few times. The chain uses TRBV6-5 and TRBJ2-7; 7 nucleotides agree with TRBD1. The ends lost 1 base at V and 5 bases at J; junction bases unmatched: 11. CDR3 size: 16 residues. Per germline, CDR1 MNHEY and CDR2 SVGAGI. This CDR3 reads CASSYLDRDSVHEQYF. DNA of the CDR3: TGTGCCAGCAGTTACTTGGACCGGGACAGTGTCCACGAGCAGTACTTC.

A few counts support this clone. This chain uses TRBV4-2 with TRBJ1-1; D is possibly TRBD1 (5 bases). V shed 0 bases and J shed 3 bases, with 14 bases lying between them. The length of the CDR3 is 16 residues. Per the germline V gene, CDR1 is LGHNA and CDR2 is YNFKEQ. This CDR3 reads CASSQEAGLRDTEAFF. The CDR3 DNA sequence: TGTGCCAGCAGCCAAGAAGCAGGGTTAAGGGACACTGAAGCTTTCTTT.

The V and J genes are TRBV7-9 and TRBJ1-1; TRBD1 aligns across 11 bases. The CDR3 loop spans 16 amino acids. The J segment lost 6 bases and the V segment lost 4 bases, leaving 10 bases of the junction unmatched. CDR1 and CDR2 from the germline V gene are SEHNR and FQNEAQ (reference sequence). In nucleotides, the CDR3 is TGTGCCAGCAGCTCACCGACGGGACAGGGGGAGTCTGAAGCTTTCTTT. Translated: CASSSPTGQGESEAFF.

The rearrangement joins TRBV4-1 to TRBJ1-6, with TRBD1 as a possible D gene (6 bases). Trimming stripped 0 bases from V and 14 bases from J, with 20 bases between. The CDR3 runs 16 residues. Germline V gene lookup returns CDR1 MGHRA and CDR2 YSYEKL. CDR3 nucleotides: TGCGCCAGCAGCCAAGACTTCAGGGGACGCTCCCACTCCCTCCACTTT. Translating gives CASSQDFRGRSHSLHF.

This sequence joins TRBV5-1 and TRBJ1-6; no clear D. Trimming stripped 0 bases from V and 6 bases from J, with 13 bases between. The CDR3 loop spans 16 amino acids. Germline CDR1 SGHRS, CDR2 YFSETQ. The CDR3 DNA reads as TGCGCCAGCAGCTTGGGGGCCTTAGGAGGTAATTCACCCCTCCACTTT. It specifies CASSLGALGGNSPLHF.

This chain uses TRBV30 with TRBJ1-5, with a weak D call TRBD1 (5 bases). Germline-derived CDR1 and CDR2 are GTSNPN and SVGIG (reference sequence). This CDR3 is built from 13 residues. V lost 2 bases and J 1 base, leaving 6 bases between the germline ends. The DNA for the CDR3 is TGTGCCTGGAGTAGACAGAGCAATCAGCCCCAGCATTTT. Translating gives CAWSRQSNQPQHF.

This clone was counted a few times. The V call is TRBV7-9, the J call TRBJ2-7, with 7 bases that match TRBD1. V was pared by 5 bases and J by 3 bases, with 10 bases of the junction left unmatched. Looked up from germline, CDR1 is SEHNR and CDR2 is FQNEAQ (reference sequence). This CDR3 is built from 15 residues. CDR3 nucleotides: TGTGCCAGCAGCGCCCGGTCGGCAGGGGGCTACGAGCAGTACTTC. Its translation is CASSARSAGGYEQYF.

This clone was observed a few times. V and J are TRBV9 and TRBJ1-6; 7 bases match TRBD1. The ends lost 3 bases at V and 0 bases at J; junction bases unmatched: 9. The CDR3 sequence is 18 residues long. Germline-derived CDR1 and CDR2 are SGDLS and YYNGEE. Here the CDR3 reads CASSAGGQMSSYNSPLHF. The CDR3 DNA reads TGTGCCAGCAGCGCCGGGGGACAGATGAGCTCCTATAATTCACCCCTCCACTTT.